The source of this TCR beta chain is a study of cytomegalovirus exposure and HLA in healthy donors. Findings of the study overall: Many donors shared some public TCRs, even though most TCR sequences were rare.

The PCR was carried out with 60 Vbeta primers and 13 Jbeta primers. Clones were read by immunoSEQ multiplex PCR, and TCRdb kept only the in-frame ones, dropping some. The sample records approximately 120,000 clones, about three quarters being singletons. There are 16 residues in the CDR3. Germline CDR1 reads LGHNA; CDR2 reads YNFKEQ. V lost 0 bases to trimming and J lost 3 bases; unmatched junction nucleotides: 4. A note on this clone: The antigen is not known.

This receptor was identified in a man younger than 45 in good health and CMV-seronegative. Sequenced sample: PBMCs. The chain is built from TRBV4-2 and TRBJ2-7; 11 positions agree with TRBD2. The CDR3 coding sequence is TGTGCCAGCAGCCAAGATTTAGCGGGGGGGATCTACGAGCAGTACTTC. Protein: CASSQDLAGGIYEQYF.